Below are 13 T cell receptor beta chains sequenced from a single sample in a study of CD8+ T cells in alopecia areata. TCR sequencing used cDNA made by reverse transcription of extracted RNA. Produced via immunoSEQ multiplex PCR; TCRdb's table is partial and in-frame only. The sample holds over 150,000 clones, around three fifths seen once. Sample: CD8+ T cells sorted from blood. The receptors originated from a human donor in good health.

The V and J genes are TRBV15 and TRBJ1-2; a weak D match, TRBD1 (5 bases). The germline V and J ends were trimmed by 0 bases and 8 bases, with 10 bases remaining between them. The CDR3 spans 13 residues. CDR1 is LNHNV and CDR2 is YYDKDF in the germline V gene (reference sequence). CDR3 protein: CATSRDLGRGYTF. The CDR3 DNA follows: TGTGCCACCAGCAGAGATTTGGGGCGCGGCTACACCTTC.

The chain carries TRBV20-1 and TRBJ2-7; no firm D call. V gave up 6 bases and J gave up 2 bases, with 8 bases separating them. CDR3 length: 11 residues. Per germline, CDR1 DFQATT and CDR2 SNEGSKA (reference sequence). The CDR3 here is CSAADAYEQYF. DNA of the CDR3: TGCAGTGCAGCCGACGCCTACGAGCAGTACTTC.

The chain uses TRBV6-5 and TRBJ2-4, with 10 nucleotides matching TRBD2. Germline loops: CDR1 MNHEY, CDR2 SVGAGI. This CDR3 region has 13 residues. Trimming cost V 2 bases and J 13 bases; bases outside gene matches: 5. The CDR3 region has the DNA TGTGCCAGCAGTTACGGCGGGACTAGCGCCCAGTACTTC. Translation: CASSYGGTSAQYF.

The chain employs TRBV30 and TRBJ2-5; 13 bases are a match to TRBD2. With 7 bases clipped from V and 11 bases from J, the junction kept 19 bases outside the gene matches. This CDR3 spans 16 amino acids. Per germline, CDR1 GTSNPN and CDR2 SVGIG (reference sequence). The CDR3: CASPLAGGDVPWKQYF. For the CDR3, the DNA is TGTGCCTCACCACTAGCGGGGGGGGACGTCCCCTGGAAGCAGTACTTC.

This sequence joins TRBV29-1 and TRBJ1-1; 9 bases are a match to TRBD1. Germline values: CDR1 SQVTM, CDR2 ANQGSEA. The CDR3 runs to 16 residues. V lost 6 bases, J lost 3 bases, and 14 bases stayed unmatched. As DNA, the CDR3 is TGCAGCGTGATACCCGCGGGACAGGGAATTGACACTGAAGCTTTCTTT. Translating gives CSVIPAGQGIDTEAFF.

CDR3 nucleotide sequence: TGCGCCAGCCGGATTCTACTTCATCAACGGGGCACTGAAGCTTTCTTT. Translation gives CASRILLHQRGTEAFF. V usage is TRBV4-1 and J usage is TRBJ1-1; D unclear. This CDR3 contains 16 residues. Trimming stripped 8 bases from V and 4 bases from J, with 23 bases between. Germline loops: CDR1 MGHRA, CDR2 YSYEKL.

This clone was detected only a few times. The chain links TRBV14 to TRBJ2-2; tentatively, D is TRBD1 (6 bases). The germline gives CDR1 SGHDN, CDR2 FVKESK. This CDR3 spans 17 amino acids. The germline V and J ends were trimmed by 0 bases and 0 bases, with 11 bases remaining between them. The DNA of the CDR3 is TGTGCCAGCAGCCAAGATAAGTACAGGGCGAACACCGGGGAGCTGTTTTTT. It codes for CASSQDKYRANTGELFF.

The J gene is TRBJ1-2, the V gene TRBV29-1; D uncertain. The V end lost 2 bases, the J end lost 5 bases, and 18 bases lay between the germline ends. This CDR3 region has 15 residues. Germline V gives CDR1 SQVTM, CDR2 ANQGSEA. CDR3 sequence reads: CSVEREGAPIYGYTF. The DNA of the CDR3 is TGCAGCGTTGAAAGGGAGGGAGCACCGATTTATGGCTACACCTTC.

The chain joins TRBV29-1 to TRBJ2-7, with unresolved D. The germline CDR1 and CDR2 sequences are SQVTM and ANQGSEA. This CDR3 has 13 residues. Trimming stripped 1 base from V and 4 bases from J, with 11 bases between. CDR3 coding DNA: TGCAGCGTTGAAGCCGGGCAGCCGTACGAGCAGTACTTC. It is translated as CSVEAGQPYEQYF.

With regard to this clone: This sample also contains other DNA sequences that code for the same CDR3. The chain carries TRBV29-1 and TRBJ2-1, with TRBD2 as a possible D gene (6 bases). The CDR3 extends over 14 amino acids. Looked up from germline, CDR1 is SQVTM and CDR2 is ANQGSEA. V was cut by 0 bases and J by 5 bases, with 11 bases left in between. The CDR3 loop is CSVEDRLGHNEQFF. As DNA, the CDR3 is TGCAGCGTTGAAGACCGACTAGGCCACAATGAGCAGTTCTTC.

Comment on this clone: The same CDR3 arises from other DNA sequences in this sample as well. The CDR3 protein is CASSFGTVSYEQYF. CDR3 DNA sequence: TGTGCCAGCAGCTTCGGGACAGTTTCCTACGAGCAGTACTTC. J is TRBJ2-7 and V is TRBV5-6, with TRBD1 matching over 7 bases. J was trimmed by 1 base and V by 2 bases; bases with no gene match: 3. The CDR3 extends over 14 amino acids. Germline V CDR1 and CDR2: SGHDT, YYEEEE.

This chain connects TRBV19 to TRBJ1-2, with a weak D call TRBD1 (5 bases). Trimming pared 7 bases from V and 4 bases from J, leaving 10 bases between. The CDR3 loop spans 12 amino acids. Germline values: CDR1 LNHDA, CDR2 SQIVND (reference sequence). The CDR3 bases are TGTGCCAGTACCACAGGTCTCTATGGCTACACCTTC. Translated, it gives CASTTGLYGYTF. The whole variable domain, remainder taken from reference TRBV19 and TRBJ1-2, is DGGITQSPKYLFRKEGQNVTLSCEQNLNHDAMYWYRQDPGQGLRLIYYSQIVNDFQKGDIAEGYSVSREKKESFPLTVTSAQKNPTAFYLCASTTGLYGYTFGSGTRLTVV.

CDR3 DNA sequence: TGTGCCAGCAGCCACCTTGGGACTAGCGCGAATGTGGATACGCAGTATTTT. As protein: CASSHLGTSANVDTQYF. The V call is TRBV2, the J call TRBJ2-3; TRBD2 matches 10 bases. The germline CDR1 and CDR2 sequences are SNHLY and FYNNEI. The trim removed 6 bases at V and 6 bases at J, leaving 15 bases unmatched. The CDR3 length is 17 residues.